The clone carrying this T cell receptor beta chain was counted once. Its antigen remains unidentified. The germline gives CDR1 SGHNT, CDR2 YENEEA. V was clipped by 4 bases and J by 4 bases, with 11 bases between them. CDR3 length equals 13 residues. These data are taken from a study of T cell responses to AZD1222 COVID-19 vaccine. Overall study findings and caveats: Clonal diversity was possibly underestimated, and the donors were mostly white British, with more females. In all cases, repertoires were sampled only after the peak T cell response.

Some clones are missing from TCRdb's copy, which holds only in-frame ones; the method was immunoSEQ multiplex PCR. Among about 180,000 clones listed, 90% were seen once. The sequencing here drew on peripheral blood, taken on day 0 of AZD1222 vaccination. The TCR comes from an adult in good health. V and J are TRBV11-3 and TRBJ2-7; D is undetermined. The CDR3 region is CASSSRLGYEQYF. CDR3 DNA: TGTGCCAGCAGCTCCCGTCTCGGGTACGAGCAGTACTTC.